The sequence of this T cell receptor (beta chain) was determined in a study of T-cell reconstitution after alpha-beta-depleted transplantation in children. Unique molecular identifiers were used in preparing the TCRbeta library. Using its own MiXCR run on the PCR reads, TCRdb lists one record per CDR3 protein. Of a few hundred thousand distinct CDR3 sequences in the sample, 20% to 30% are singletons; the top ten hold about 4.8%. Only a few counts were recorded for this clonotype. Its matching antigen is unknown. Study-wide results and caveats: High day-60 TCRbeta diversity in some patients came from surviving recipient T cells and thymic progenitors.

The CDR3 is 12 residues long. Trimming stripped 7 bases from V and 5 bases from J, with 10 bases between. Germline-derived CDR1 and CDR2 are MDHEN and SYDVKM. Sequences were derived from PBMCs, mostly from graft donor cells, sampled 360 days after TCRalphabeta/CD19-depleted stem cell transplant. The sequence was collected from a female patient under 10 years old who had a stem cell transplant for congenital amegakaryocytic thrombocytopenia, so the T cells may come from the graft donor. This chain uses TRBV28 with TRBJ2-3; D is perhaps TRBD2 (5 bases). The CDR3 loop reads CASMLLGDTQYF. In DNA form, the CDR3 reads TGTGCCAGCATGCTACTAGGAGATACGCAGTATTTT.